The clone carrying this TCR beta chain has a count of ten or more. The data are from a study of T cells in Graves' hyperthyroidism and ophthalmopathy. The CDR3 extends over 13 amino acids. CDR1 is MDHEN, CDR2 SYDVKM, per germline. V was shortened by 8 bases and J by 3 bases, with 13 bases between the two germline ends. TCR beta CDR3 sequences were amplified from RNA transcripts. The HTBI primer set served for first-round RT-PCR of the TCR CDR3. MiXCR, applied by TCRdb to the multiplex PCR reads, yields one record per CDR3 protein. The table lists a few hundred thousand distinct CDR3 sequences, under 15% of them singletons, with 30% to 35% in the top ten.

The chain employs TRBV28 and TRBJ1-2; D is undetermined. Sample: blood. This clonotype was sampled from a woman aged 25 to 39 with Graves' hyperthyroidism. The CDR3 reads CASGRGRDYGYTF. Here the CDR3 DNA reads TGTGCCAGCGGTCGCGGTAGGGACTATGGCTACACCTTC.